These 9 T cell receptor beta chains share one sample of origin, sequenced in a study of T cell repertoires in cytomegalovirus infection. These receptors are not linked to any known antigen. One entry per CDR3 protein results from TCRdb running MiXCR on the reads. The table has roughly 310,000 distinct CDR3 sequences, roughly 28% seen once. The sample was cultured PBMCs, taken from culture after CMV antigen stimulation. Source of these receptors: a human donor in good health (CMV status not recorded). Some clones in this sample may be carry-over from other donors' samples.

This clonotype was recorded at least ten times. The chain carries TRBV11-2 and TRBJ2-1; TRBD2 aligns across 9 bases. V lost 3 bases to trimming and J lost 6 bases; unmatched junction nucleotides: 6. The CDR3 spans 15 residues. Germline CDR1 reads SGHAT; CDR2 reads FQNNGV. CDR3 DNA sequence: TGTGCCAGCAGCTTCCAGCTAGCGGGGTTCAATGAGCAGTTCTTC. Its protein is CASSFQLAGFNEQFF.

A few counts support this clonotype. The genes are TRBV12-3 or TRBV12-4 and TRBJ2-2; no clear D. Trimming pared 2 bases from V and 6 bases from J, leaving 4 bases between. This CDR3 is 12 amino acids long. CDR3: CASSLYSGELFF. CDR3 bases: TGTGCCAGCAGTTTATATTCCGGGGAGCTGTTTTTT.

V is TRBV11-2 and J is TRBJ2-3; D remains unclear. V dropped 11 bases and J dropped 4 bases, with 16 bases sitting between them. Per the germline V gene, CDR1 is SGHAT and CDR2 is FQNNGV. The CDR3 contains 13 residues. The CDR3 protein is CAGRSLRADTQYF. CDR3 DNA: TGTGCCGGAAGATCCCTTAGGGCAGATACGCAGTATTTT.

In this sample, this clonotype turned up many times. The chain recombines TRBV7-8 with TRBJ2-7, with 9 positions matching TRBD2. Germline CDR1 reads SGHVS; CDR2 reads FQNEAQ. The CDR3 loop spans 15 amino acids. After removal of 5 bases from V and 1 base from J, the junction contained 6 bases not matched to a gene. The CDR3 here is CASSPGLAQSYEQYF. The DNA for the CDR3 is TGTGCCAGCAGCCCTGGACTAGCGCAATCCTACGAGCAGTACTTC.

This clonotype was counted many times. The chain combines TRBV11-3 with TRBJ2-3; D is perhaps TRBD1 or TRBD2 (5 bases each). Trimming took off 5 bases at V and 0 bases at J, with 9 bases between the two ends. Germline-derived CDR1 and CDR2 are SGHNT and YENEEA. The CDR3 extends over 14 amino acids. Here the CDR3 reads CASSPGTSTDTQYF. The CDR3 nucleotides read TGTGCCAGCAGCCCCGGGACCAGCACAGATACGCAGTATTTT.

The V gene is TRBV12-3 or TRBV12-4, the J gene TRBJ1-1, with 8 bases lining up with TRBD1. V lost 6 bases, J lost 11 bases, and 20 bases stayed unmatched. This CDR3 spans 16 amino acids. CDR3 protein: CASSIGQGGKTLDAFF. The CDR3 region has the DNA TGTGCCAGCAGCATTGGACAGGGAGGAAAAACTTTAGACGCTTTCTTT.

This clonotype was counted at least ten times. This chain links TRBV7-2 with TRBJ2-7, with a weak D call TRBD2 (5 bases). Germline assignment: CDR1 SGHTA and CDR2 FQGNSA. V was shortened by 1 base and J by 1 base, with 8 bases between the two germline ends. This CDR3 spans 14 amino acids. This chain's CDR3 is CASSLGSGSYEQYF. The CDR3 DNA sequence: TGTGCCAGCAGCTTAGGGTCGGGATCCTACGAGCAGTACTTC.

The V and J genes are TRBV19 and TRBJ1-2; maybe TRBD1 (6 bases). Trimming stripped 4 bases from V and 0 bases from J, with 12 bases between. The germline V gene encodes CDR1 LNHDA and CDR2 SQIVND (reference sequence). The CDR3 totals 15 residues. CDR3 loop: CASSTQGRTNYGYTF. The CDR3 DNA reads TGTGCCAGTAGTACCCAGGGGCGCACTAACTATGGCTACACCTTC.

This clonotype appeared a few times. The chain joins TRBV19 to TRBJ1-5; 7 bases are shared with TRBD1. V lost 7 bases and J lost 0; bases outside the gene matches: 6. The CDR3 extends over 15 amino acids. CDR1 and CDR2 from the germline V gene are LNHDA and SQIVND (reference sequence). CDR3 in DNA: TGTGCCAGTACCCCCGGGACAGTTAGCAATCAGCCCCAGCATTTT. This gives the protein CASTPGTVSNQPQHF.